The entry below gives a single T cell receptor beta chain sequence along with its context. This clonotype was recorded many times. What antigen it recognizes has not been identified. No base-level quality is on record; no much larger clone is a single base apart. Clipping removes 6 bases from V and 3 bases from J, with 4 as the unmatched junction base count. The CDR3 runs 15 amino acids, cysteine and phenylalanine included. The CDR3 DNA has 45 bases and is translated from base 1. CDR1 is given as LNHDA and CDR2 as SQIVND, both from the germline V gene (reference sequence). The sample's time point label is to be understood as: healthy volunteer bleed at 2 weeks. Total RNA was isolated from unfractionated whole blood collected in Tempus Blood RNA tubes. Four to six healthy volunteers were used as TCR sequencing controls and were bled at day 0, 2 weeks and 6 weeks. This entry is derived from a study of human T cells and chemical hapten exposure (dated by TCRdb to about 2021). With regard to the full study: The libraries were sequenced as a pool, and the TCR yield per sample differed mostly because of small variations in library volumes within the pool. From each blood RNA sample, both TCR alpha and TCR beta chains were sequenced. The study tracked peripheral blood TCR repertoire changes in vivo during primary and secondary sensitization to the hapten diphenylcyclopropenone (DPC) in alopecia patients. What the research found in general, with its limitations: DPC sensitization did not change the number of TCRs with a frequency above 1 in 1000, and there was no evidence of changes in global repertoire structure. Repeated subsampling changed both the strength of the expansion versus patch-test correlation and the threshold at which that correlation became significant.

Receptors were amplified or captured by RACE. Sequencer: NextSeq 500. During library preparation, unique molecular identifiers were attached to individual cDNA molecules so that TCRs could be counted quantitatively and reproducibly. Processing in the source paper ran as follows. A median of about 87,000 TCRs per sample was observed, with a range of about 20,000 to 690,600. V, J and CDR3 annotation of the TCR reads was carried out using the Decombinator software suite. For the PS versus PT1 abundance plots, all samples were subsampled to the same number of TCRs (28,000). TCRs were defined as expanded if absent before sensitization and observed at least eight times at the 2-week time point. TCRdb cleaned the public reads at Q25 with fastp, built clones with MiXCR and kept in-frame beta chains. Rows matching on CDR3 protein sequence are summarized as one entry with the most common DNA and genes. In this record, the V and J calls reflect TCRdb's handling and not the investigators' own analysis. Here the sample has 100,000 to 150,000 distinct CDR3 sequences; around 8.2% occur a single time. Jointly, the top ten make up roughly 2% of the sample.

Input material: whole blood. The TCR comes from a male donor in good health. Some clones in this sample may be carry-over from other donors' samples. Here the chain combines TRBV19 and TRBJ2-1; 11 nucleotides in the junction match TRBD2. The CDR3 protein: CASSLTSGDYNEQFF. The DNA is TGTGCCAGTAGCCTGACTAGCGGGGACTACAATGAGCAGTTCTTC.